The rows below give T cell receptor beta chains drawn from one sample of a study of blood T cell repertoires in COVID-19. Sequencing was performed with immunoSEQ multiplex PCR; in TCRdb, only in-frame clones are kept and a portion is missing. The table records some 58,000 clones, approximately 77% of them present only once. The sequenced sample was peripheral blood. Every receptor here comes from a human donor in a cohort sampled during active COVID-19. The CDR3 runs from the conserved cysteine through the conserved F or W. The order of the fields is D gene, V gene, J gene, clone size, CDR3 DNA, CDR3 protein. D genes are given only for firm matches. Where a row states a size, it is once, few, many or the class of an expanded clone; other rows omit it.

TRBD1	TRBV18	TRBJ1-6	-	TGTGCCAGCTCCTCCGGGACAGGGAGTTCACCCCTCCACTTT	CASSSGTGSSPLHF
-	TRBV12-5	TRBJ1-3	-	TGTGCTAGTGCCTTACACCACTCTGGAAACACCATATATTTT	CASALHHSGNTIYF
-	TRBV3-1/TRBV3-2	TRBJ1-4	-	TGTGCCAGCAGCTCCGGGTTCGCAACTAATGAAAAACTGTTTTTT	CASSSGFATNEKLFF
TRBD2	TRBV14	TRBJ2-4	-	TGTGCCAGCAGTAGCGGGAGAGGCCTCTGGGACATTCAGTACTTC	CASSSGRGLWDIQYF
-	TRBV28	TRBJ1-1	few	TGTGCCAGCAGAACTTACGCTGAAGCTTTCTTT	CASRTYAEAFF
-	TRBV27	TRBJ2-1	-	TGTGCCAGCAGTTTATCGTGGGGGGATGAGCAGTTCTTC	CASSLSWGDEQFF
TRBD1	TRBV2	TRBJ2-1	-	TGTGCCAGCGGTACCGGGACAGGGAGGAATGAGCAGTTCTTC	CASGTGTGRNEQFF
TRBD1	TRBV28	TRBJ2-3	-	TGTGCCAGCAGTTTTCTCGGTTTGGGACAGGGAACAGATACGCAGTATTTT	CASSFLGLGQGTDTQYF
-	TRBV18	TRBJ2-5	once	TGTGCCAGCTCACCACGACCGACAGGCCGAGAGACCCAGTACTTC	CASSPRPTGRETQYF
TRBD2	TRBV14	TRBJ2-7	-	TGTGCCAGCAGCCCCCGGGGGAGGGTATCCTCCTACGAGCAGTACTTC	CASSPRGRVSSYEQYF
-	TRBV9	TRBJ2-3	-	TGTGCCAGCAGCGTAGTTCCGACAGATACGCAGTATTTT	CASSVVPTDTQYF
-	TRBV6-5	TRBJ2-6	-	TGTGCCAGCAGGGGGCCTGGGGCCAACGTCCTGACTTTC	CASRGPGANVLTF
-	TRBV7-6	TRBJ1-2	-	TGTGCCAGCAGCTTACAGGGAGGCTATGGCTACACCTTC	CASSLQGGYGYTF
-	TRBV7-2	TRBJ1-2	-	TGTGCCAGCAGCATGCCCTGGGGCGGAGGCTACACCTTC	CASSMPWGGGYTF
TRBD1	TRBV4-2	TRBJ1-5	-	TGTGCCAGCAGCCAAGATCCTCTCAGGGGGGATAGCAATCAGCCCCAGCATTTT	CASSQDPLRGDSNQPQHF
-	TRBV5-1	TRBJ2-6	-	TGCGCCAGCAGCTTGACGGTCTCTGGGGCCAACGTCCTGACTTTC	CASSLTVSGANVLTF
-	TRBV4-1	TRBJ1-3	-	TGCGCCAGCAGCCAAGATCTACCGGGAAACACCATATATTTT	CASSQDLPGNTIYF
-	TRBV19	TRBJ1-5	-	TGTGCCAGTTCGAGGGAGAATCAGCCCCAGCATTTT	CASSRENQPQHF
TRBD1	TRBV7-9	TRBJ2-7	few	TGTGCCAGCAGCTCAAGGGACAGGGACTACGAGCAGTACTTC	CASSSRDRDYEQYF
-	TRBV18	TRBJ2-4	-	TGTGCCAGCTCACCAGGGTTGGCGGGCACAGCCAAAAACATTCAGTACTTC	CASSPGLAGTAKNIQYF
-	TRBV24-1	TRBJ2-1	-	TGTGCCACCAGTGATTGGGGGGTAGCGGAAGGCGGCAATGAGCAGTTCTTC	CATSDWGVAEGGNEQFF
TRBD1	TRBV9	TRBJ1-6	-	TGTGCCAGCGCATGGGACAGGGAAGGGTCACCCCTCCACTTT	CASAWDREGSPLHF
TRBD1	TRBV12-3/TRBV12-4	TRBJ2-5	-	TGTGCCAGCAGCCTACAGGGGAGCGAGACCCAGTACTTC	CASSLQGSETQYF
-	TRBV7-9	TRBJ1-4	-	TGTGCCAGCAGCTTGGGTGGGGCGCCGGTTGAAAAACTGTTTTTT	CASSLGGAPVEKLFF
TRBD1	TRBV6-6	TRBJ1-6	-	TGTGCCTCTTCCCCCGCGGGACAGGGGGCAAATTCACCCCTCCACTTT	CASSPAGQGANSPLHF
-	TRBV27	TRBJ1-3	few	TGTGCCAGCAGTTTAGGGTGGAGCTCTGGAAACACCATATATTTT	CASSLGWSSGNTIYF
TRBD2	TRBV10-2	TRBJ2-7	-	TGCGCCAGCAGTGAGTCGGGACTAGCGGGAGGTTACGAGCAGTACTTC	CASSESGLAGGYEQYF
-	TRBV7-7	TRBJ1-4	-	TGTGCTAGCAGCTGCAGGGGCTTTAATGAAAAACTGTTTTTT	CASSCRGFNEKLFF
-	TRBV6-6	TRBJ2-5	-	TGTGCCAGCAGTTACTCACGCGGGGCGGTTGAGACCCAGTACTTC	CASSYSRGAVETQYF
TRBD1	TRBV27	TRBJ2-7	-	TGTGCCAGCAGAAAGACAGGGGGGCACGAGCAGTACTTC	CASRKTGGHEQYF
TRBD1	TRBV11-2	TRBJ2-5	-	TGTGCCAGCACCATCGGACAGGGATGGGTCGGAGAGACCCAGTACTTC	CASTIGQGWVGETQYF
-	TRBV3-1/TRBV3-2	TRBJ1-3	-	TGTGCCAGCAGCCAACCATCTTTCTACCGGGTTAGCTCTGGAAACACCATATATTTT	CASSQPSFYRVSSGNTIYF